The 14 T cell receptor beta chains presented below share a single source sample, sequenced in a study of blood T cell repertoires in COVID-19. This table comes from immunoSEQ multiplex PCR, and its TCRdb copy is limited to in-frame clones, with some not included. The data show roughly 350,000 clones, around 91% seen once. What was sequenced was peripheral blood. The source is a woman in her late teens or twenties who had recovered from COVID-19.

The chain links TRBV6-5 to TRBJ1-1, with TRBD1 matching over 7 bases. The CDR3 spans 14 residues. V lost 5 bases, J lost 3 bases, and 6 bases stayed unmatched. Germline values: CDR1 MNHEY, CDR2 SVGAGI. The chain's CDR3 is CASSTNTGDTEAFF. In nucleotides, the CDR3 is TGTGCCAGCAGTACAAATACAGGGGACACTGAAGCTTTCTTT.

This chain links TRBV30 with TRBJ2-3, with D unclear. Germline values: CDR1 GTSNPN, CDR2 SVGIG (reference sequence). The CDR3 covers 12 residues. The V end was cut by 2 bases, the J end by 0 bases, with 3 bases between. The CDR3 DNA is TGTGCCTGGAGTCCAAGCACAGATACGCAGTATTTT. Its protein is CAWSPSTDTQYF.

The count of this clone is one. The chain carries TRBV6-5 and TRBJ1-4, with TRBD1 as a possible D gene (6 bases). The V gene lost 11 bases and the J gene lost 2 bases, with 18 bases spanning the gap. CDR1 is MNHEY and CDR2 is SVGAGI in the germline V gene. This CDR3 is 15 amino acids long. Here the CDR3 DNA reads TGTGCCGGAAGACAGGACTTGGCGACTAATGAAAAACTGTTTTTT. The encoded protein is CAGRQDLATNEKLFF.

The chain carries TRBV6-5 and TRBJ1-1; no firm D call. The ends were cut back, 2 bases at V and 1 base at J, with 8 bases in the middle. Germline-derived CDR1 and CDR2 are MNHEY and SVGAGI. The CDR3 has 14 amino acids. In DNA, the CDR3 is TGTGCCAGCAGTTACGTCCAACAGAACACTGAAGCTTTCTTT. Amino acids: CASSYVQQNTEAFF.

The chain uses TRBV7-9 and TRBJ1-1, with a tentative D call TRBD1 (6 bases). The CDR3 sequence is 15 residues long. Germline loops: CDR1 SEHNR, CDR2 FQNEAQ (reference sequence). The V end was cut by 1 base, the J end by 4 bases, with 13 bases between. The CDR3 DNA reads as TGTGCCAGCAGCTTAGACCCAGGGGAGATCACTGAAGCTTTCTTT. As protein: CASSLDPGEITEAFF.

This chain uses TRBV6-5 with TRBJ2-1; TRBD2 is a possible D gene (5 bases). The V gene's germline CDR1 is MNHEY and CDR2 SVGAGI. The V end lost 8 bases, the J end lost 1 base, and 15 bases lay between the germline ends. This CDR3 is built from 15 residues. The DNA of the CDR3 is TGTGCCAGCCAGACCTCTAGAGGGTCCTACAATGAGCAGTTCTTC. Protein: CASQTSRGSYNEQFF.

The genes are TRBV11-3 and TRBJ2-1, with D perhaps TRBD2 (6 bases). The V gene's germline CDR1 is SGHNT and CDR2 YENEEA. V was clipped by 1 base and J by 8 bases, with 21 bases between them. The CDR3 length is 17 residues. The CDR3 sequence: CASSLGSRGTFFDEQFF. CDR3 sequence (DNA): TGTGCCAGCAGCTTAGGATCTCGGGGGACCTTCTTTGATGAGCAGTTCTTC.

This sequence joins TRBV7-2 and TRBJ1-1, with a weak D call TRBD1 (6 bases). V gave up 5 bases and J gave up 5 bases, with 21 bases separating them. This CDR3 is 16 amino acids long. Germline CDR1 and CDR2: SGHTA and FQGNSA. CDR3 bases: TGTGCCAGCAGCCCCTCGGGGGGGGCTGCCCGGACTGAAGCTTTCTTT. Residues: CASSPSGGAARTEAFF. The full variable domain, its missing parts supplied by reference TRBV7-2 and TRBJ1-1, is GAGVSQSPSNKVTEKGKDVELRCDPISGHTALYWYRQSLGQGLEFLIYFQGNSAPDKSGLPSDRFSAERTGGSVSTLTIQRTQQEDSAVYLCASSPSGGAARTEAFFGQGTRLTVV.

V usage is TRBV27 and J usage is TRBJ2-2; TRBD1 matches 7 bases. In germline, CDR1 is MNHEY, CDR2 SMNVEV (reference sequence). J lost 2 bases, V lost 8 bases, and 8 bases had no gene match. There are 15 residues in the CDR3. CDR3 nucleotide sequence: TGTGCCAGCCACGCTACAGGGGATAACACCGGGGAGCTGTTTTTT. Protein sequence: CASHATGDNTGELFF.

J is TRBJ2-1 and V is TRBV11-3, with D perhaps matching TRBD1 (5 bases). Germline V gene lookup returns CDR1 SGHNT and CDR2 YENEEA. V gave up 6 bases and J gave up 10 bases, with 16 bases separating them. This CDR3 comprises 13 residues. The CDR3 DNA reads TGTGCCAGCAGGATTCAGGGTCTCAACGAGCAGTTCTTC. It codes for CASRIQGLNEQFF. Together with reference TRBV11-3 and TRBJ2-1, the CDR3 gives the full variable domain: EAGVVQSPRYKIIEKKQPVAFWCNPISGHNTLYWYLQNLGQGPELLIRYENEEAVDDSQLPKDRFSAERLKGVDSTLKIQPAELGDSAVYLCASRIQGLNEQFFGPGTRLTVL.

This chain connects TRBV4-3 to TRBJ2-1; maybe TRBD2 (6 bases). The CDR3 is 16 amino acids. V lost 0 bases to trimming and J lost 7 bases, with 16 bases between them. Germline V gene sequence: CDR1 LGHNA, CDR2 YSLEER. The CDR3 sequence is CASSQDPGGVGNEQFF. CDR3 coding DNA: TGCGCCAGCAGCCAAGATCCGGGCGGGGTGGGGAATGAGCAGTTCTTC.

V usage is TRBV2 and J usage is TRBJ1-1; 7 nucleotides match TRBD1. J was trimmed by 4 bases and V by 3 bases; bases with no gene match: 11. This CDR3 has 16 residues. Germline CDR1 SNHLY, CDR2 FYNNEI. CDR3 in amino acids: CASSDRQGIIVTEAFF. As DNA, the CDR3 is TGTGCCAGCAGTGATCGACAGGGCATTATAGTCACTGAAGCTTTCTTT. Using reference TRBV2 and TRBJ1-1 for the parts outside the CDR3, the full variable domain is EPEVTQTPSHQVTQMGQEVILRCVPISNHLYFYWYRQILGQKVEFLVSFYNNEISEKSEIFDDQFSVERPDGSNFTLKIRSTKLEDSAMYFCASSDRQGIIVTEAFFGQGTRLTVV.

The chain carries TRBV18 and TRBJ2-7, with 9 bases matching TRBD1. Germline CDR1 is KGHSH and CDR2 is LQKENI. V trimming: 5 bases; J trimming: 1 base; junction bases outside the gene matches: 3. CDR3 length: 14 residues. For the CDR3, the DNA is TGTGCCAGCTCAACCGGGACAGGGTCCTACGAGCAGTACGTC. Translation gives CASSTGTGSYEQYV.

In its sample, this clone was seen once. CDR3 bases: TGTGCCAGCAGCTTGGGAGTCGTCCCAGATACGCAGTATTTT. This codes for CASSLGVVPDTQYF. The genes are TRBV5-6 and TRBJ2-3; D unresolved. This CDR3 contains 14 residues. The germline gives CDR1 SGHDT, CDR2 YYEEEE. V lost 0 bases and J 4 bases, leaving 9 bases between the germline ends. Variable domain in full (rest from reference TRBV5-6 and TRBJ2-3): DAGVTQSPTHLIKTRGQQVTLRCSPKSGHDTVSWYQQALGQGPQFIFQYYEEEERQRGNFPDRFSGHQFPNYSSELNVNALLLGDSALYLCASSLGVVPDTQYFGPGTRLTVL.